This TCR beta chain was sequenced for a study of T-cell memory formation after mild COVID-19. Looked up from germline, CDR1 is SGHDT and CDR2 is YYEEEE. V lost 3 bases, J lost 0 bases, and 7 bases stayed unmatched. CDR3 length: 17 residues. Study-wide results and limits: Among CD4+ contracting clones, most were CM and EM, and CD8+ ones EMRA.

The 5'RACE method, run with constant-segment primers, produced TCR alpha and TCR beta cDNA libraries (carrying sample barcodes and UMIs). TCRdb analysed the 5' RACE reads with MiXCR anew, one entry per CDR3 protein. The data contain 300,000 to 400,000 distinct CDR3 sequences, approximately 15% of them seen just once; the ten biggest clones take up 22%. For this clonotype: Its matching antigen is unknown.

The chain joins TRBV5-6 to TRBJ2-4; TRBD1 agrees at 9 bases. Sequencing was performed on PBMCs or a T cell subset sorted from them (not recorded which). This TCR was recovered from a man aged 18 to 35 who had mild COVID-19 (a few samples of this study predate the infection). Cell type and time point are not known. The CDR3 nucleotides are TGTGCCAGCAGCTCGCGGACAGGGGCATTAGCCAAAAACATTCAGTACTTC. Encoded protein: CASSSRTGALAKNIQYF.